This T cell receptor beta chain comes out of a study of blood T cell repertoires in COVID-19. Study as a whole: Sites across the United States, Italy and Spain contributed samples from acute and convalescent COVID-19.

The CDR3 has 16 residues. Trimming took 1 base from V and 2 from J; bases not matched to a gene: 6. CDR1 and CDR2 (germline): KGHSH, LQKENI. Those enrolled in Seattle joined during active infection and were followed longitudinally afterward. As originally analysed: Amplification from reference gene primers served as the basis for estimated nucleated cell counts. Sequencing used immunoSEQ multiplex PCR; TCRdb keeps in-frame clones, though not all of them. V and J calls and clone size are copied from that table; D and trimming were computed from the DNA. The repertoire holds 400,000 to 450,000 clones, roughly 90% seen once, with about 0.91% in the top ten.

This receptor was identified in a man younger than 30 with COVID-19, enrolled during active disease. The rearrangement joins TRBV18 to TRBJ2-5, with 8 nucleotides matching TRBD1. The sequencing input was peripheral blood. The CDR3, as DNA: TGTGCCAGCTCACCACTAAAACAGGGGGGACAAGAGACCCAGTACTTC. Its protein is CASSPLKQGGQETQYF.